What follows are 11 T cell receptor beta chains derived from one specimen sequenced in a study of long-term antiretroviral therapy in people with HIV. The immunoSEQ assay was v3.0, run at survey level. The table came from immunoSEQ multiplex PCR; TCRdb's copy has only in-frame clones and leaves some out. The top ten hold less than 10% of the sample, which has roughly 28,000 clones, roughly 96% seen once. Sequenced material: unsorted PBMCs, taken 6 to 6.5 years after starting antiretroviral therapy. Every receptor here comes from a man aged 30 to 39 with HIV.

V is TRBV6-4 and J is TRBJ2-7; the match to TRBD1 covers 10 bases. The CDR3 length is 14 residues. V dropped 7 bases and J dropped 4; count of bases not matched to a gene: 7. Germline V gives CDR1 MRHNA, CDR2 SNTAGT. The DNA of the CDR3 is TGTGCCAGCAACCTCGGACAGGGGGAGTACGAGCAGTACTTC. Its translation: CASNLGQGEYEQYF.

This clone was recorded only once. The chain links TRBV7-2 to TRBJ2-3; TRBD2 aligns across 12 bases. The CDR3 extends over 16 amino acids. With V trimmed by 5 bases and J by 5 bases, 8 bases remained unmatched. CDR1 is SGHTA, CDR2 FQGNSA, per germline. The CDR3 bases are TGTGCCAGCAGCCCGCTAGCGGGGGGGGATGGAGATACGCAGTATTTT. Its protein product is CASSPLAGGDGDTQYF.

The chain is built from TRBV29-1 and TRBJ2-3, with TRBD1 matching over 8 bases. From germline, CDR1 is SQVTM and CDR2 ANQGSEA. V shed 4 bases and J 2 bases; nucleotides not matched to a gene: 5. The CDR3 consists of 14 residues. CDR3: CSVGTGWDTDTQYF. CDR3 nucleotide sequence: TGCAGCGTTGGGACAGGGTGGGACACAGATACGCAGTATTTT.

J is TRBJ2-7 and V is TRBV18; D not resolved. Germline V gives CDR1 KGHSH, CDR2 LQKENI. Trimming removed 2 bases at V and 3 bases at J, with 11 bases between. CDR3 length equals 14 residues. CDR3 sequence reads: CASSPGSINYEQYF. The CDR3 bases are TGTGCCAGCTCACCAGGGTCGATAAACTACGAGCAGTACTTC.

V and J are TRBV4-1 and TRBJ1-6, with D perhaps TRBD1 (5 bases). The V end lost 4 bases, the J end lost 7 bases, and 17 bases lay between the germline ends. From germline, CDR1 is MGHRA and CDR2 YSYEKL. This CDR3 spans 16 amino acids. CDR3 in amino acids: CASSPRGRGWNSPLHF. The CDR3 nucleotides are TGCGCCAGCAGCCCCCGAGGAAGGGGCTGGAATTCACCCCTCCACTTT.

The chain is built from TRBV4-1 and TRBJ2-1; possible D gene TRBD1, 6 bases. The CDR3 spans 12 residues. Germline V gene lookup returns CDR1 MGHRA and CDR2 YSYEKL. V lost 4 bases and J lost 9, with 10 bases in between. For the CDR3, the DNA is TGCGCCAGCAGCCCCCAGGGGACTGAGCAGTTCTTC. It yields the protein CASSPQGTEQFF.

This chain's CDR3 is CASRGGATGELFF. The CDR3 DNA sequence: TGTGCCAGCCGCGGGGGAGCCACCGGGGAGCTGTTTTTT. This chain links TRBV6-5 with TRBJ2-2, with 7 positions matching TRBD2. After removal of 8 bases from V and 4 bases from J, the junction contained 4 bases not matched to a gene. Germline CDR1 reads MNHEY; CDR2 reads SVGAGI. The CDR3 loop spans 13 amino acids.

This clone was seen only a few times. This CDR3 reads CASSLAVHFRYGYTF. In DNA form, the CDR3 reads TGTGCCAGCAGCTTGGCCGTCCACTTTCGGTATGGCTACACCTTC. The rearrangement links TRBV5-5 to TRBJ1-2, with D unclear. This CDR3 region has 15 residues. The germline CDR1 and CDR2 sequences are SGHKS and YYEKEE (reference sequence). With 0 bases removed from V and 5 bases from J, the gap between germline ends came to 14 bases.

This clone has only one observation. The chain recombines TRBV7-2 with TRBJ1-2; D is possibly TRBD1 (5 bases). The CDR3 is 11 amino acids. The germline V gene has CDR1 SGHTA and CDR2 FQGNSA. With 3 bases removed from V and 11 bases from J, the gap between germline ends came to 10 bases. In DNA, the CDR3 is TGTGCCAGCAGCTTGGGCTGGGGGTACACCTTC. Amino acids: CASSLGWGYTF.

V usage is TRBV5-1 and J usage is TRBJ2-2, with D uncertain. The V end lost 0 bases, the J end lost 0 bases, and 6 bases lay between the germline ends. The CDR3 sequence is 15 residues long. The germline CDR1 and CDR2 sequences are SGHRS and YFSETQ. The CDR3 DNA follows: TGCGCCAGCAGCTTGGTGGCAGCGAACACCGGGGAGCTGTTTTTT. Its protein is CASSLVAANTGELFF.

CDR3 protein: CASSQTSGTGGDQPQHF. Written as DNA, the CDR3 is TGTGCCAGCAGCCAAACATCCGGGACAGGGGGGGATCAGCCCCAGCATTTT. The V call is TRBV2, the J call TRBJ1-5; the match to TRBD1 covers 11 bases. CDR1 is SNHLY and CDR2 is FYNNEI in the germline V gene. The CDR3 extends over 17 amino acids. J was trimmed by 5 bases and V by 6 bases; bases with no gene match: 12.